These 20 T cell receptor beta chains were all obtained from the same sample, sequenced in a study of blood T cell repertoires in COVID-19. The table came from immunoSEQ multiplex PCR; TCRdb's copy has only in-frame clones and leaves some out. The data contain 150,000 to 200,000 clones, around 87% of them singletons. The sequencing sample was made of peripheral blood. The receptors stem from an elderly woman in a cohort sampled during active or convalescent COVID-19.

This clone came up once. The chain links TRBV5-5 to TRBJ1-2; 9 nucleotides line up with TRBD1. The junction had 5 bases not matched to a gene; V was cut back by 4 bases and J by 4 bases. CDR3 length: 14 amino acids. Germline V gene sequence: CDR1 SGHKS, CDR2 YYEKEE (reference sequence). CDR3 bases: TGTGCCAGCAGCCCAGACAGGGGGGCCTATGGCTACACCTTC. Translating gives CASSPDRGAYGYTF.

The chain is built from TRBV28 and TRBJ2-1, with TRBD2 identical over 8 bases. The CDR3 contains 16 residues. With V trimmed by 3 bases and J by 2 bases, 6 bases remained unmatched. Per germline, CDR1 MDHEN and CDR2 SYDVKM. CDR3: CASSLLAGPTYNEQFF. The CDR3 DNA reads as TGTGCCAGCAGTTTGCTAGCGGGTCCTACCTACAATGAGCAGTTCTTC.

In its sample, this clone was seen a few times. This chain uses TRBV4-1 with TRBJ1-1; D gene uncertain. Trimming pared 2 bases from V and 1 base from J, leaving 8 bases between. The CDR3 spans 14 residues. Germline CDR1 MGHRA, CDR2 YSYEKL. CDR3 DNA: TGCGCCAGCAGCCAATTGAACTGGAACACTGAAGCTTTCTTT. Its translation is CASSQLNWNTEAFF.

The CDR3 nucleotides are TGTGCCAGCGCTCGGGACAGAAACACCATATATTTT. Translation gives CASARDRNTIYF. J is TRBJ1-3 and V is TRBV28; D possibly corresponds to TRBD1 (6 bases). Trimming shortened V by 8 bases and J by 5 bases, and 10 bases separated the two germline ends. Germline lookup yields CDR1 MDHEN and CDR2 SYDVKM. CDR3 length: 12 residues.

This chain connects TRBV7-2 to TRBJ1-6; no definite D call. Between the trimmed V and J ends, which lost 6 bases and 9 bases, there was a span of 12 bases. The CDR3 length is 13 residues. Germline values: CDR1 SGHTA, CDR2 FQGNSA. The CDR3 DNA sequence: TGTGCCAGCAGTCAATCTCGAGGTTCACCCCTCCACTTT. Translation: CASSQSRGSPLHF.

This chain joins TRBV6-5 and TRBJ2-1; 8 bases agree with TRBD2. The trim removed 6 bases at V and 1 base at J, leaving 5 bases unmatched. CDR3 length: 15 amino acids. Per germline, CDR1 MNHEY and CDR2 SVGAGI. CDR3 in DNA: TGTGCCAGCAGGGTACTAGCGGAATCCTACAATGAGCAGTTCTTC. Translating gives CASRVLAESYNEQFF.

The chain couples TRBV15 to TRBJ1-6, with TRBD1 identical over 8 bases. This CDR3 spans 15 amino acids. The V gene's germline CDR1 is LNHNV and CDR2 YYDKDF (reference sequence). Losses at the gene ends were 1 base for V and 8 bases for J; bases not matched to a gene: 4. The CDR3 reads CATSRVAGGHSPLHF. The CDR3 nucleotides read TGTGCCACCAGCAGAGTCGCAGGGGGCCATTCACCCCTCCACTTT.

V usage is TRBV5-5 and J usage is TRBJ1-5; D not certain. This CDR3 region has 16 residues. Trimming shortened V by 1 base and J by 2 bases, and 13 bases separated the two germline ends. Germline CDR1 and CDR2: SGHKS and YYEKEE (reference sequence). The CDR3: CASSLLSLGGNQPQHF. CDR3 DNA sequence: TGTGCCAGCAGCTTGTTATCCCTTGGAGGCAATCAGCCCCAGCATTTT. Drawing the rest from reference TRBV5-5 and TRBJ1-5, the complete variable domain is DAGVTQSPTHLIKTRGQQVTLRCSPISGHKSVSWYQQVLGQGPQFIFQYYEKEERGRGNFPDRFSARQFPNYSSELNVNALLLGDSALYLCASSLLSLGGNQPQHFGDGTRLSIL.

The rearrangement links TRBV5-1 to TRBJ2-1, with 8 bases that match TRBD2. Per the germline V gene, CDR1 is SGHRS and CDR2 is YFSETQ. The CDR3 extends over 16 amino acids. Losses at the gene ends were 5 bases for V and 0 bases for J; bases not matched to a gene: 7. As DNA, the CDR3 is TGCGCCAGCAGGTATCGGGAGGGGAGCTCCTACAATGAGCAGTTCTTC. Translation: CASRYREGSSYNEQFF.

This sequence joins TRBV5-1 and TRBJ2-3, with TRBD2 matching over 12 bases. CDR3 length: 16 residues. Germline CDR1 reads SGHRS; CDR2 reads YFSETQ. The V gene end was trimmed by 0 bases and the J gene end by 5 bases; junction bases not matched to a gene: 4. CDR3 amino acids: CASSLAASGGEDTQYF. CDR3 sequence (DNA): TGCGCCAGCAGCTTGGCGGCTAGCGGGGGGGAAGATACGCAGTATTTT.

The chain couples TRBV12-3 or TRBV12-4 to TRBJ1-1; the match to TRBD1 covers 7 bases. The CDR3 totals 13 residues. The V gene end was trimmed by 7 bases and the J gene end by 1 base; junction bases not matched to a gene: 3. CDR3 nucleotide sequence: TGTGCCAGCACCAGGGGGGAGAACACTGAAGCTTTCTTT. Translation: CASTRGENTEAFF.

This rearrangement joins TRBV4-2 to TRBJ2-1; D not certain. The germline gives CDR1 LGHNA, CDR2 YNFKEQ. The CDR3 covers 13 residues. Trimming took 2 bases from V and 5 from J, leaving 7 bases between them. The CDR3 reads CASSQLQNNEQFF. The DNA for the CDR3 is TGTGCCAGCAGCCAACTACAGAACAATGAGCAGTTCTTC.

The chain carries TRBV15 and TRBJ2-1, with 7 bases aligning to TRBD1. Germline-derived CDR1 and CDR2 are LNHNV and YYDKDF (reference sequence). The V gene end was trimmed by 1 base and the J gene end by 8 bases; junction bases not matched to a gene: 14. The CDR3 runs 17 residues. In DNA, the CDR3 is TGTGCCACCAGCAGAGCCGCGACAGGGTTGAAAGGCGATGAGCAGTTCTTC. Its protein is CATSRAATGLKGDEQFF.

The chain is built from TRBV28 and TRBJ1-1; the D gene is possibly TRBD1 (5 bases). This CDR3 is 14 amino acids long. Between the trimmed V and J ends, which lost 6 bases and 4 bases, there was a span of 15 bases. Germline V lookup: CDR1 MDHEN, CDR2 SYDVKM. CDR3 bases: TGTGCCAGCAGGTGGGGGGAAGGGGCCACTGAAGCTTTCTTT. This codes for CASRWGEGATEAFF.

V gene TRBV30 combines with J gene TRBJ1-2; the D gene is possibly TRBD1 (6 bases). The CDR3 is 13 amino acids. V lost 3 bases, J lost 4 bases, and 12 bases lay in between. Germline CDR1 reads GTSNPN; CDR2 reads SVGIG (reference sequence). CDR3 sequence (DNA): TGTGCCTGGAGGGACAGCTTTTTCTATGGCTACACCTTC. Translated, it gives CAWRDSFFYGYTF.

This clone is a singleton in its sample. V usage is TRBV5-1 and J usage is TRBJ1-4; TRBD1 matches at 8 bases. CDR3 length: 17 amino acids. V was clipped by 4 bases and J by 5 bases; unmatched bases: 13. The V gene's germline CDR1 is SGHRS and CDR2 YFSETQ. The CDR3 DNA reads as TGCGCCAGCAGCCCCGAAATTCGGACAGGGATAAATGAAAAACTGTTTTTT. It specifies CASSPEIRTGINEKLFF.

The rearrangement joins TRBV10-2 to TRBJ2-1, with 7 positions matching TRBD2. The J segment lost 2 bases and the V segment lost 3 bases, leaving 13 bases of the junction unmatched. Per the germline V gene, CDR1 is WSHSY and CDR2 is SAAADI. The length of the CDR3 is 18 residues. CDR3 sequence reads: CASSDPGGLEGAYNEQFF. DNA of the CDR3: TGCGCCAGCAGTGATCCGGGAGGCTTGGAAGGGGCCTACAATGAGCAGTTCTTC.

This clone was recorded only once. The CDR3 region has the DNA TGTGCCATCAGTGACCCGGGGAACAATGAGCAGTTCTTC. Translated, it gives CAISDPGNNEQFF. The V gene is TRBV10-3, the J gene TRBJ2-1; D is perhaps TRBD2 (5 bases). CDR3 size: 13 residues. V was pared by 3 bases and J by 5 bases, with 8 bases between. Germline CDR1 and CDR2: ENHRY and SYGVKD.

The chain recombines TRBV5-4 with TRBJ2-5; 12 nucleotides line up with TRBD2. The CDR3 is 15 residues long. CDR1 and CDR2 (germline): SGHNT, YYREEE (reference sequence). J was trimmed by 2 bases and V by 7 bases; bases with no gene match: 6. The CDR3 region is CASSLGLAGQETQYF. The CDR3 nucleotides are TGTGCCAGCTCGCTAGGACTAGCGGGACAAGAGACCCAGTACTTC.

This rearrangement joins TRBV4-1 to TRBJ1-2; D gene uncertain. The V gene lost 3 bases and the J gene lost 5 bases, with 10 bases spanning the gap. CDR3 size: 13 residues. Germline V gene data show CDR1 as MGHRA and CDR2 as YSYEKL. The CDR3: CASSQEDGYGYTF. The CDR3 region has the DNA TGCGCCAGCAGCCAGGAGGACGGATATGGCTACACCTTC.